The clone carrying this T cell receptor (beta chain) appeared many times. Its antigen is undetermined. The sample comes from a study of regulatory T cells in long-lasting Graves disease. Through Arm-PCR of CDR3 regions and iRepertoire HTBI primers, TCR beta libraries were built. MiXCR was run by TCRdb on the multiplex PCR reads, yielding one entry per CDR3 protein. The sample includes 450,000 to 700,000 distinct CDR3 sequences, roughly 13% of them seen just once. Time point of the sample: newly diagnosed GD, antithyroid drugs for less than 3 months. Following extraction of RNA from PBMCs, that RNA was used to make the TCR library. V lost 4 bases and J lost 5; bases outside the gene matches: 6. In germline, CDR1 is MNHEY, CDR2 SVGAGI. This CDR3 is built from 14 residues. Study-wide findings and caveats: TRBV28, TRBJ1-2 and TRBJ2-5 emerged as the favored segments in persistent disease. Fewer public clonotypes were shared by new patients (approximately 1,000) than by persistent patients (around 2,900). Patients with persistent Graves' had lower TCR diversity than newly diagnosed patients.

These data were also reused for a study on T cells in Graves' hyperthyroidism and ophthalmopathy.

The sequenced sample was peripheral blood mononuclear cells (PBMCs), obtained at new diagnosis, from a patient treated with antithyroid drugs. The chain carries TRBV6-5 and TRBJ2-3; 7 bases align to TRBD2. The origin of this receptor is a man between 25 and 39 years old with Graves disease. This CDR3 is CASSSAGPKDTQYF. The CDR3, as DNA: TGTGCCAGCAGTTCAGCGGGGCCTAAAGATACGCAGTATTTT.